This TCR beta chain was found in a study of blood T cells in healthy people across ages. Next came a second PCR, run for about 6 to 12 cycles, which used a sample-barcoded 5' primer along with a J-beta primer mix. TCRdb independently ran MiXCR on the 5' RACE reads; one entry per CDR3 protein. Of about 1.6 million distinct CDR3 sequences in the sample, about 31% were seen once. Germline V gene lookup returns CDR1 SGHRS and CDR2 YFSETQ. The CDR3 has 15 residues. The V segment lost 2 bases and the J segment 2 bases; nucleotides outside the gene matches: 4. The chain links TRBV5-1 to TRBJ2-7; 10 bases match TRBD2. The TCR was taken from a woman between 25 and 40 years old in good health. The sample comprised blood. In nucleotides, the CDR3 is TGCGCCAGCAGCTTACCAGCGGGAGGGGCCTACGAGCAGTACTTC. It is translated as CASSLPAGGAYEQYF.